This T cell receptor beta chain was captured by sequencing in a study of T cell responses to AZD1222 COVID-19 vaccine. Notes on the study in general: Compared with day 0, the breadth and depth of the Spike-specific TCR repertoire rose significantly after two doses of AZD1222.

The CDR3 is made up of 14 amino acids. Per germline, CDR1 SNHLY and CDR2 FYNNEI. Concerning this clone: Its specificity is unknown. Its ends do not fully match the called genes, so a read error is possible.

TCRdb's table, derived via immunoSEQ multiplex PCR, lists solely in-frame clones and lacks some. The sample holds 150,000 or so clones; around 90% are singletons and the top ten take 4.3%. The chain combines TRBV2 with TRBJ1-2; D is unresolved. The sample consisted of peripheral blood, taken 28 days after the second dose of the MenACWY control vaccine. The receptor was isolated from an adult who received the MenACWY meningococcal vaccine as a control. Here the CDR3 DNA reads TGTGCCACCAGTCTTCAAATTGGTAACTATGGCTACACCTTC. Its protein product is CATSLQIGNYGYTF.